This T cell receptor beta chain was observed in a study of blood T cells in healthy people across ages. Broader study findings: Investigators treated diversity estimates from one million T cells as underestimates. With donor CMV status unknown, expanded clonotype changes were possibly confounded.

The sample holds many counts of this clonotype. The antigen remains undetermined. A J-beta primer mix and a sample-barcoded 5' primer were used in a second PCR of about 7 to 12 cycles. In TCRdb, the 5' RACE reads were re-called with MiXCR into one record per CDR3 protein. This table has about a million distinct CDR3 sequences, around 46% appearing once. V lost 3 bases, J lost 3 bases, and 7 bases lay in between. This CDR3 has 13 residues. The sequence came from a man under 40 in good health. Sequences were obtained from blood. This chain links TRBV12-3 or TRBV12-4 with TRBJ2-3; no clear D. The CDR3 DNA sequence: TGTGCCAGCAGTTTTGGTGGGACAGATACGCAGTATTTT. Amino acid sequence: CASSFGGTDTQYF.